The present T cell receptor (beta chain) was sequenced within a study of shared clonotypes between healthy human individuals. Study summary: The cohort had a couple of women and a few men, ages 18 to 49.

Profiled with immunoSEQ multiplex PCR; TCRdb holds only in-frame clones, not every one. The table lists about 460,000 clones, approximately 77% of them singletons. Those who donated, Caucasian adults without exception, all lived in Nashville, Tennessee. Genomic DNA, for the unsorted samples, came from roughly 90 million PBMCs. Germline-derived CDR1 and CDR2 are SQVTM and ANQGSEA. The V gene lost 3 bases and the J gene lost 1 base, with 9 bases spanning the gap. This CDR3 has 13 residues. General study findings and limits: Blood was the sole source, and tissue repertoires probably differ.

This clone occurred many times. What it recognizes is unknown. The same CDR3 is also encoded by other DNA sequences in this sample. The chain uses TRBV29-1 and TRBJ1-1; D is ambiguous. This clonotype originated in a woman between 40 and 50 years old in good health. Some clones in this sample may be carry-over from other donors' samples. The sample consisted of PBMCs. The DNA of the CDR3 is TGCAGCGTTGACGCAGCCGGGAACACTGAAGCTTTCTTT. Its protein product is CSVDAAGNTEAFF.